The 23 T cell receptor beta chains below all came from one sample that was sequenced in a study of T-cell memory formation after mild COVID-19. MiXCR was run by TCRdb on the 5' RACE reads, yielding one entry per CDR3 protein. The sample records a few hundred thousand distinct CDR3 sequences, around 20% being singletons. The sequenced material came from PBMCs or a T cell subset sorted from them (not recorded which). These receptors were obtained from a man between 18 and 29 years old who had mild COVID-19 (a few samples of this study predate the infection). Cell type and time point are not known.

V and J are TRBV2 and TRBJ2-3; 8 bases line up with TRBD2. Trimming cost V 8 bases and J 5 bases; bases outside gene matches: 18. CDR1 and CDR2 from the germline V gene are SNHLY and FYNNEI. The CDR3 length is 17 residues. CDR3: CASSGGLEYRAVDTQYF. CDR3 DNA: TGTGCCAGCTCGGGGGGGCTGGAGTATCGGGCCGTAGATACGCAGTATTTT.

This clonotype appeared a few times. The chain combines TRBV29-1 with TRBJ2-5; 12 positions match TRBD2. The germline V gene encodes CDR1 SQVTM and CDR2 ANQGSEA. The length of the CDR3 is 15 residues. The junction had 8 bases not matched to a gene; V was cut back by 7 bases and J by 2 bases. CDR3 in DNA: TGCAGCGCCGGAGGAGGACTAGCGGGGCAAGAGACCCAGTACTTC. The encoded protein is CSAGGGLAGQETQYF.

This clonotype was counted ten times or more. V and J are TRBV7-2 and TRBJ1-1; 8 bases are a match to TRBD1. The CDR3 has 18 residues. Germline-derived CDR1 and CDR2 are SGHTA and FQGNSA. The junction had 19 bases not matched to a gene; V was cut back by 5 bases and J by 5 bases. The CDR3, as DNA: TGTGCCAGCAGCCCCCGCCGGACAGGGAATGAATGGAGGACTGAAGCTTTCTTT. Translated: CASSPRRTGNEWRTEAFF.

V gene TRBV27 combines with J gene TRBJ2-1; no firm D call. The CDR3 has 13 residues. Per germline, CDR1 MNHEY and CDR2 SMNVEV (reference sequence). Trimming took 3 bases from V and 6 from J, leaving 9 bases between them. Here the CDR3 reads CASSLSTVNEQFF. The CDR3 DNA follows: TGTGCCAGCAGTTTGTCCACAGTCAATGAGCAGTTCTTC.

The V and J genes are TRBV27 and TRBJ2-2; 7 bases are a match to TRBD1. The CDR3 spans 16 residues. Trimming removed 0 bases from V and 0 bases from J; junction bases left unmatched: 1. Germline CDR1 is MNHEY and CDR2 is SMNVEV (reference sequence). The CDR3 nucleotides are TGTGCCAGCAGTTTATCGGGGACAGCGAACACCGGGGAGCTGTTTTTT. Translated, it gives CASSLSGTANTGELFF.

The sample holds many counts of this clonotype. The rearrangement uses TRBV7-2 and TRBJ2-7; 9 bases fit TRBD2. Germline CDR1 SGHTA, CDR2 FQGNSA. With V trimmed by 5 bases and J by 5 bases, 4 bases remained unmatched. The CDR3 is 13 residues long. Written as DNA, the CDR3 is TGTGCCAGCAGCCCGCTAGCGGGGAACGAGCAGTACGTC. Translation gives CASSPLAGNEQYV.

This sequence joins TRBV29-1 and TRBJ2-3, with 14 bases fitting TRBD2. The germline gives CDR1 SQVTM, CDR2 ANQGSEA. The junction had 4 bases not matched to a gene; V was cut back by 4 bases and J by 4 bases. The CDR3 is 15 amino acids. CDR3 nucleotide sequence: TGCAGCGTTGTGAGACTAGCGGGGGGGCCAGATACGCAGTATTTT. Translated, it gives CSVVRLAGGPDTQYF.

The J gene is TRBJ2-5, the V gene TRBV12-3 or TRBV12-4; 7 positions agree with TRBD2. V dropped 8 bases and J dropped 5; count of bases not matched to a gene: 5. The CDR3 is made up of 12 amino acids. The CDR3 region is CASGGVGETQYF. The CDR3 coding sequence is TGTGCCAGCGGGGGGGTCGGGGAGACCCAGTACTTC.

In DNA, the CDR3 is TGTGCCAGCAGTGAAGCGGGCAGGGGCTCCTACGAGCAGTACTTC. It translates to CASSEAGRGSYEQYF. This chain uses TRBV2 with TRBJ2-7, with D tentatively TRBD1 (6 bases). Germline V lookup: CDR1 SNHLY, CDR2 FYNNEI. The CDR3 is made up of 15 amino acids. V was shortened by 0 bases and J by 0 bases, with 9 bases between the two germline ends.

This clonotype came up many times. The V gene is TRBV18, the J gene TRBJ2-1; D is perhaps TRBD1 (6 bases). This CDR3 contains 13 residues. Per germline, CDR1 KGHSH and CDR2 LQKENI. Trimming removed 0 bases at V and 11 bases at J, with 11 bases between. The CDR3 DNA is TGTGCCAGCTCACCACCGGGGGCAGGGCAGCAGTTCTTC. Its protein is CASSPPGAGQQFF.

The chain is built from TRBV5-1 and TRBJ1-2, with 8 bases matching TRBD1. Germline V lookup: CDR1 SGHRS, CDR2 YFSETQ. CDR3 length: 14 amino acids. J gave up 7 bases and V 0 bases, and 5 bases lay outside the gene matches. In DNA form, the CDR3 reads TGCGCCAGCAGCTTGGGACAGGGGTTTGGTGGCTACACCTTC. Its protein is CASSLGQGFGGYTF.

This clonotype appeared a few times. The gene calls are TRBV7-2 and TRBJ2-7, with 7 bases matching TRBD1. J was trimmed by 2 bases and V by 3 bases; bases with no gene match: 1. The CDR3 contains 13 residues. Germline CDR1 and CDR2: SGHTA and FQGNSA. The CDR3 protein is CASSFGQAYEQYV. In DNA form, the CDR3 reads TGTGCCAGCAGCTTCGGACAGGCCTACGAGCAGTACGTC.

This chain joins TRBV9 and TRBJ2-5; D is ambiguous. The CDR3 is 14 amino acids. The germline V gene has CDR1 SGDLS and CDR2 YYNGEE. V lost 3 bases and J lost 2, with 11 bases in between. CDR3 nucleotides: TGTGCCAGCAGCGAGGGCTGGGGTCAAGAGACCCAGTACTTC. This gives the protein CASSEGWGQETQYF.

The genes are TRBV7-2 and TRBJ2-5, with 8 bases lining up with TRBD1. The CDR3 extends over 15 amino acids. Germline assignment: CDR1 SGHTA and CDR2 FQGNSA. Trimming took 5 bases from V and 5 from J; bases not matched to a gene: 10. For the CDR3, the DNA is TGTGCCAGCAGCCGGAATCAGGGGGCTGGGGAGACCCAGTACTTC. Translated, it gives CASSRNQGAGETQYF.

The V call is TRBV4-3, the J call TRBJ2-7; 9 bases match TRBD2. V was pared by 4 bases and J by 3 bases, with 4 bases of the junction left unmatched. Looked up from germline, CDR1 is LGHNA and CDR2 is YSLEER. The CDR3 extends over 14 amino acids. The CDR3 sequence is CASSPGGGDYEQYF. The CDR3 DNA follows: TGCGCCAGCAGCCCGGGCGGGGGGGACTACGAGCAGTACTTC.

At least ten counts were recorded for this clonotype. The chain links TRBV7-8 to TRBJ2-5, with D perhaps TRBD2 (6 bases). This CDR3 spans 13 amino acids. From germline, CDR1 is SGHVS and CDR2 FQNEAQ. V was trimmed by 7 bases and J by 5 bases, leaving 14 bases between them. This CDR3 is CASTPLARETQYF. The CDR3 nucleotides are TGTGCCAGCACCCCCCTAGCGAGGGAGACCCAGTACTTC.

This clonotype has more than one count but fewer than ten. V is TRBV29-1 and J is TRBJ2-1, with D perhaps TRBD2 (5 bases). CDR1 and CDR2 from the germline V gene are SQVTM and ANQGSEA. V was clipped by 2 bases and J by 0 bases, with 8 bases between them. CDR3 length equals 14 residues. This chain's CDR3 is CSVELLVSYNEQFF. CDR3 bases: TGCAGCGTTGAATTACTAGTCTCCTACAATGAGCAGTTCTTC.

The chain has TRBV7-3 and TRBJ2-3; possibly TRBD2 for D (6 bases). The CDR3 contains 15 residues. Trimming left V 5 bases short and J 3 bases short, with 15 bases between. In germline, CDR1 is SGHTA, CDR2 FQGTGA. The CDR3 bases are TGTGCCAGCAGCCCGCGGGGTTTCGCGACAGATACGCAGTATTTT. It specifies CASSPRGFATDTQYF.

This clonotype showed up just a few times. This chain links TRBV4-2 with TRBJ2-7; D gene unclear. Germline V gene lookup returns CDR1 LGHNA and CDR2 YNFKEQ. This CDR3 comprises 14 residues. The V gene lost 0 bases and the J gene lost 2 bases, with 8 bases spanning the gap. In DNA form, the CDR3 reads TGTGCCAGCAGCCAAGACTATGTCCCCTACGAGCAGTACTTC. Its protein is CASSQDYVPYEQYF.

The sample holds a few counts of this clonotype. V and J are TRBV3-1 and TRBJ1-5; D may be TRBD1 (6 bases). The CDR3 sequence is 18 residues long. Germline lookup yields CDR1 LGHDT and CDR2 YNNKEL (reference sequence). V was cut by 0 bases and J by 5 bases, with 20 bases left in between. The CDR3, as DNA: TGTGCCAGCAGCCAAGATTCCCCGGCGGGGGGCCGTCATCAGCCCCAGCATTTT. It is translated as CASSQDSPAGGRHQPQHF.

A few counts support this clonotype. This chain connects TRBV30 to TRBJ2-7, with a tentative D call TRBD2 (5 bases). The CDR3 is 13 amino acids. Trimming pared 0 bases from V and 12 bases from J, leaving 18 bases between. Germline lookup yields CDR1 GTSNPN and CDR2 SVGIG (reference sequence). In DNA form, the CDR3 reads TGTGCCTGGAGTGTACAACCCCCGGGGATTGGGTACTTC. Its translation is CAWSVQPPGIGYF.

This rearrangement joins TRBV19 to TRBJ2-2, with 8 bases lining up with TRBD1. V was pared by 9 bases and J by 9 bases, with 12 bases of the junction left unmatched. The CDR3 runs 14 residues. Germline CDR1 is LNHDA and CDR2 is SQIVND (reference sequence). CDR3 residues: CASIGQGLRWELFF. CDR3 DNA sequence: TGTGCCAGCATCGGACAGGGTCTGCGGTGGGAGCTGTTTTTT. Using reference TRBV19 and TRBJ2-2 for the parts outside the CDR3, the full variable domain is DGGITQSPKYLFRKEGQNVTLSCEQNLNHDAMYWYRQDPGQGLRLIYYSQIVNDFQKGDIAEGYSVSREKKESFPLTVTSAQKNPTAFYLCASIGQGLRWELFFGEGSRLTVL.

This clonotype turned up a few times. The CDR3 loop reads CASSLLSFTGPQYF. CDR3 bases: TGTGCCAGCAGTTTGCTATCATTTACAGGTCCGCAGTATTTT. V gene TRBV12-3 or TRBV12-4 combines with J gene TRBJ2-3; tentative D call: TRBD1 (5 bases). This CDR3 contains 14 residues. V was pared by 3 bases and J by 10 bases, with 17 bases between.